This TCR beta chain was recovered during a study of Ad26.COV2.S vaccination and SARS-CoV-2 variants. Whole-study context: It was the COV1001 Ad26.COV2.S trial arm that included the donor. Findings and caveats of the study: Vaccinees displayed broader spike-specific TCR repertoires than placebo recipients. From the TCR breadth and depth analyses, total T cell responses may have been underestimated.

This table comes from immunoSEQ multiplex PCR, and its TCRdb copy is limited to in-frame clones, with some not included. Of roughly 700,000 clones in the sample, 80% to 90% were seen once. This sample's treatment: 19 received Ad26.COV2.S at low or high dose, single or two shots; a few received placebo; per-sample allocation not given. Sampling occurred on day 63 after the first vaccine or placebo injection. In the case of this clone: Antigen specificity is unknown.

The CDR3 spans 15 residues. The V end lost 4 bases, the J end lost 5 bases, and 17 bases lay between the germline ends. Looked up from germline, CDR1 is MGHRA and CDR2 is YSYEKL. V is TRBV4-1 and J is TRBJ2-5, with TRBD1 as a possible D gene (6 bases). Material: peripheral blood, obtained in a trial of Ad26.COV2.S vaccine versus placebo. This receptor was obtained from a person between 18 and 60 years old who received the Ad26.COV2.S COVID-19 vaccine or a placebo. In DNA form, the CDR3 reads TGCGCCAGCAGCCGAACAGGGTCGGTTGTGGAGACCCAGTACTTC. Protein: CASSRTGSVVETQYF.